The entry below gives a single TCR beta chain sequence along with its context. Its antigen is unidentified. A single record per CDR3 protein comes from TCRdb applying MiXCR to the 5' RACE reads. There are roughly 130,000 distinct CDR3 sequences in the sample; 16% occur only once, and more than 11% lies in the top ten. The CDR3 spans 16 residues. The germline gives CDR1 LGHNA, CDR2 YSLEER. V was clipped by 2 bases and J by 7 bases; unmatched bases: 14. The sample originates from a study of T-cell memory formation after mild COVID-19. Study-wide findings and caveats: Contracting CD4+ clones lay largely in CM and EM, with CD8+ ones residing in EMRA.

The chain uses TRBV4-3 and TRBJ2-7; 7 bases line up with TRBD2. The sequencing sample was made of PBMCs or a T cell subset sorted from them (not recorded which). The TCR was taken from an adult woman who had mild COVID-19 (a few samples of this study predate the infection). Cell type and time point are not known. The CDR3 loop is CASSQLTGTGGEEQYF. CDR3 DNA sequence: TGCGCCAGCAGCCAATTAACCGGGACTGGGGGGGAGGAGCAGTACTTC.